This TCR beta chain was recovered during a study of blood T cell repertoires in COVID-19. Across the study: T cells, B-cell-depleted T cells, or PBMCs provided the cDNA or gDNA that served as material.

This CDR3 is 14 amino acids long. Trimming stripped 5 bases from V and 1 base from J, with 9 bases between. Germline V CDR1 and CDR2: MNHEY, SVGAGI. As originally analysed: Estimated nucleated cell counts came from reference gene primer amplification. The table came from immunoSEQ multiplex PCR; TCRdb's copy has only in-frame clones and leaves some out. V, J and clone size are those of that table, while D and trimming were read from the DNA. The sample holds tens of thousands of clones, roughly four fifths seen once. Specimen: peripheral blood. V and J are TRBV6-5 and TRBJ2-1; maybe TRBD2 (6 bases). The source of this sequence is a human donor in a cohort sampled during active COVID-19. In nucleotides, the CDR3 is TGTGCCAGCAGTCCTGGAGGGTCCTACAATGAGCAGTTCTTC. Translated: CASSPGGSYNEQFF.